This TCR beta chain was identified in a study of T-cell memory formation after mild COVID-19. This clonotype came up many times. TCRdb redid the calling of the 5' RACE reads with MiXCR, one entry per CDR3 protein. Among approximately 290,000 distinct CDR3 sequences listed, less than 20% were seen once. The J segment lost 4 bases and the V segment lost 3 bases, leaving 12 bases of the junction unmatched. In germline, CDR1 is SQVTM, CDR2 ANQGSEA. This CDR3 is built from 16 residues. This sequence was found in a man aged 18 to 29 who had mild COVID-19 (a few samples of this study predate the infection). Cell type and time point are not known. Sequenced input: PBMCs or a T cell subset sorted from them (not recorded which). The chain carries TRBV29-1 and TRBJ2-1; 7 nucleotides agree with TRBD2. CDR3 bases: TGCAGCGTTGATGGGTCTAGCGGTGTTAGTTACAATGAGCAGTTCTTC. Its translation: CSVDGSSGVSYNEQFF.